The 5 T cell receptor beta chains listed next were all sequenced from one sample in a study of CD8 T cells in ankylosing spondylitis. TCRdb re-analysed the 5' RACE reads in MiXCR, keeping a single row per CDR3 protein. The sample shows 180,000 or so distinct CDR3 sequences, 11% of them seen only once. The sequenced material came from blood, either unsorted or a sorted T cell fraction (not recorded which). The receptor source for this set is a male donor with ankylosing spondylitis or in good health (not recorded which).

The chain couples TRBV5-1 to TRBJ1-6; D unresolved. V was trimmed by 0 bases and J by 4 bases, leaving 5 bases between them. CDR3 length: 14 amino acids. Germline V gene data show CDR1 as SGHRS and CDR2 as YFSETQ. In nucleotides, the CDR3 is TGCGCCAGCAGCTTGGATACGTATAATTCACCCCTCCACTTT. Protein product: CASSLDTYNSPLHF. Using reference TRBV5-1 and TRBJ1-6 for the parts outside the CDR3, the full variable domain is KAGVTQTPRYLIKTRGQQVTLSCSPISGHRSVSWYQQTPGQGLQFLFEYFSETQRNKGNFPGRFSGRQFSNSRSEMNVSTLELGDSALYLCASSLDTYNSPLHFGNGTRLTVT.

The sample holds many counts of this clonotype. J is TRBJ2-5 and V is TRBV6-5, with 8 positions matching TRBD2. This CDR3 region has 15 residues. V lost 2 bases to trimming and J lost 4 bases; unmatched junction nucleotides: 6. The germline V gene encodes CDR1 MNHEY and CDR2 SVGAGI. DNA for the CDR3: TGTGCCAGCAGTTACCCCGGGGGGGGTGCAGAGACCCAGTACTTC. Translating it yields CASSYPGGGAETQYF.

A remark on this clonotype: This may come from a read error, since a much larger clone is one base off. The conserved phenylalanine or tryptophan is not found at the CDR3 terminus, so this likely reflects a read error. The chain recombines TRBV20-1 with TRBJ2-3, with TRBD2 matching over 7 bases. The germline gives CDR1 DFQATT, CDR2 SNEGSKA (reference sequence). The CDR3 runs 16 residues. V lost 6 bases, J lost 2 bases, and 14 bases stayed unmatched. Written as DNA, the CDR3 is TGCAGTGCCATGCTCACCTGGGGGGGGTACACAGATACGCAGTATTTA. This encodes CSAMLTWGGYTDTQYL.

This clonotype has a count of ten or more. The V and J genes are TRBV25-1 and TRBJ1-2, with D unclear. Germline CDR1 reads MGHDK; CDR2 reads SYGVNS. Between the trimmed V and J ends, which lost 3 bases and 8 bases, there was a span of 10 bases. This CDR3 is built from 12 residues. CDR3 protein: CASSDSVWGYTF. The CDR3 DNA sequence: TGTGCCAGCAGTGACTCGGTATGGGGCTACACCTTC.

This clonotype was detected ten times or more. J is TRBJ2-1 and V is TRBV20-1, with TRBD2 identical over 11 bases. CDR3 length: 15 residues. The junction had 11 bases not matched to a gene; V was cut back by 5 bases and J by 8 bases. Germline CDR1 is DFQATT and CDR2 is SNEGSKA (reference sequence). The CDR3 reads CSALSLAGAWDEQFF. The CDR3, as DNA: TGCAGTGCTCTTTCACTAGCGGGAGCCTGGGATGAGCAGTTCTTC.